The 25 T cell receptor beta chains listed next were all sequenced from one sample in a study of T cell responses to AZD1222 COVID-19 vaccine (dated by TCRdb to the early 2020s). The library was produced with the immunoSEQ multiplex PCR assay. Imported from immuneACCESS, the table was reduced by TCRdb to in-frame sequences with V and J called. These copies leave out some clones; in studies compared against another copy, an unresolved V gene accounts for under half, and the cause of the remainder is not known. This sample gives around 140,000 clones in total; over 80% of them show up just once. Of the sample, around 3.8% is held by the ten largest clones. This sample's time point label indicates: about 28 days (+/-7) after the second vaccine dose. The sample here was peripheral blood, taken 28 days after the second AZD1222 dose. These receptors all stem from an adult who received the AZD1222 COVID-19 vaccine.

The chain combines TRBV18 with TRBJ2-3, with D uncertain. Germline-derived CDR1 and CDR2 are KGHSH and LQKENI. Deletions cut 3 bases from V and 6 bases from J, with 4 bases between. The CDR3 runs to 11 residues. CDR3 protein: CASSPRDTQYF. The CDR3 coding sequence is TGTGCCAGCTCACCCCGGGATACGCAGTATTTT.

V usage is TRBV5-1 and J usage is TRBJ1-1; 9 bases match TRBD1. The CDR3 has 16 residues. Unmatched junction bases numbered 8, after V lost 2 bases and J lost 3 bases. Germline V gives CDR1 SGHRS, CDR2 YFSETQ. DNA for the CDR3: TGCGCCAGCAGCTTCCTTGGACAGGGGTGGGACACTGAAGCTTTCTTT. Its translation: CASSFLGQGWDTEAFF.

The chain is built from TRBV7-8 and TRBJ1-4, with D uncertain. Trimming stripped 1 base from V and 4 bases from J, with 10 bases between. This CDR3 contains 15 residues. The germline V gene has CDR1 SGHVS and CDR2 FQNEAQ. The CDR3 nucleotides read TGTGCCAGCAGCTTAGGCGGAGGTTATAATGAAAAACTGTTTTTT. Encoded protein: CASSLGGGYNEKLFF.

V gene TRBV18 combines with J gene TRBJ2-5; D might be TRBD1 or TRBD2, each matching 5 bases. The germline CDR1 and CDR2 sequences are KGHSH and LQKENI. The CDR3 runs to 18 residues. Trimming shortened V by 4 bases and J by 1 base, and 22 bases separated the two germline ends. CDR3 residues: CASSRPPWGRSGQETQYF. The CDR3 DNA reads as TGTGCCAGCTCACGCCCCCCCTGGGGCCGAAGCGGCCAAGAGACCCAGTACTTC. Drawing the rest from reference TRBV18 and TRBJ2-5, the complete variable domain is NAGVMQNPRHLVRRRGQEARLRCSPMKGHSHVYWYRQLPEEGLKFMVYLQKENIIDESGMPKERFSAEFPKEGPSILRIQQVVRGDSAAYFCASSRPPWGRSGQETQYFGPGTRLLVL.

The chain links TRBV11-3 to TRBJ1-1; a weak D match, TRBD1 (6 bases). The V gene lost 3 bases and the J gene lost 3 bases, with 14 bases spanning the gap. Per germline, CDR1 SGHNT and CDR2 YENEEA. This CDR3 comprises 15 residues. In DNA, the CDR3 is TGTGCCAGCAGCTTGGGCGACAGGACCTACACTGAAGCTTTCTTT. Amino acid sequence: CASSLGDRTYTEAFF.

J is TRBJ2-7 and V is TRBV12-3 or TRBV12-4; the D is unclear. V was pared by 3 bases and J by 2 bases, with 8 bases between. The CDR3 sequence is 13 residues long. As DNA, the CDR3 is TGTGCCAGCAGTTTTGGCAGCCCCTACGAGCAGTACTTC. Residues: CASSFGSPYEQYF.

The V call is TRBV18, the J call TRBJ1-4; 7 bases match TRBD1. The CDR3 is 17 residues long. V trimming: 3 bases; J trimming: 0 bases; junction bases outside the gene matches: 7. The germline V gene has CDR1 KGHSH and CDR2 LQKENI. The CDR3 loop is CASSPTLQGATNEKLFF. CDR3 nucleotides: TGTGCCAGCTCACCGACACTTCAGGGGGCAACTAATGAAAAACTGTTTTTT.

This clone has just one count. This chain uses TRBV28 with TRBJ2-3; 11 bases are a match to TRBD2. The trim removed 1 base at V and 4 bases at J, leaving 1 base unmatched. Germline V gene sequence: CDR1 MDHEN, CDR2 SYDVKM. The CDR3 length is 15 residues. CDR3 DNA sequence: TGTGCCAGCAGTTTATCGACTAGCGGGGCAGATACGCAGTATTTT. Protein product: CASSLSTSGADTQYF.

The chain joins TRBV11-2 to TRBJ2-3, with 7 positions matching TRBD2. The CDR3 is 15 residues long. CDR1 and CDR2 from the germline V gene are SGHAT and FQNNGV. Trimming cost V 2 bases and J 4 bases; bases outside gene matches: 6. The chain's CDR3 is CASSLSGAGADTQYF. In DNA form, the CDR3 reads TGTGCCAGCAGCTTAAGCGGGGCCGGGGCAGATACGCAGTATTTT.

This clone was detected only once. The J gene is TRBJ1-2, the V gene TRBV24-1, with no clear D. This CDR3 has 12 amino acids. Germline CDR1 and CDR2: KGHDR and SFDVKD. Between the trimmed V and J ends, which lost 4 bases and 1 base, there was a span of 3 bases. CDR3 DNA sequence: TGTGCCACCAGTGACAGTAACTATGGCTACACCTTC. Encoded protein: CATSDSNYGYTF.

At least ten counts were recorded for this clone. The rearrangement joins TRBV21-1 to TRBJ1-2; the table assigns TRBD1, which was not confirmed against the DNA. TRBV21-1 is described as a pseudogene. The CDR3 is 20 residues long. This chain's CDR3 is CASSKEGCTCRTGLFYGYTF. The CDR3, as DNA: TGTGCCAGCAGCAAAGAGGGGTGTACTTGTAGGACAGGGTTATTCTATGGCTACACCTTC.

This clone was picked up one time. The J gene is TRBJ2-7, the V gene TRBV18; D may match TRBD1 or TRBD2 (5 bases each). Germline V gene data show CDR1 as KGHSH and CDR2 as LQKENI. Trimming removed 5 bases at V and 6 bases at J, with 11 bases between. The CDR3 has 12 amino acids. DNA of the CDR3: TGTGCCAGCTCAGGGGACGGCGGCGAGCAGTACTTC. Its translation: CASSGDGGEQYF.

The CDR3 nucleotides read TGCGCCAGCAGCTTAACCGGACTAGGAGCGTTAGGTGAGCAGTTCTTC. It specifies CASSLTGLGALGEQFF. V and J are TRBV5-1 and TRBJ2-1, with TRBD2 matching 7 bases. Germline trimming cut 2 bases from V and 9 bases from J; bases unmatched to any gene: 14. Germline CDR1 is SGHRS and CDR2 is YFSETQ. This CDR3 comprises 16 residues.

This chain uses TRBV7-2 with TRBJ2-7; 8 nucleotides line up with TRBD1. In germline, CDR1 is SGHTA, CDR2 FQGNSA. The ends lost 6 bases at V and 2 bases at J; junction bases unmatched: 6. This CDR3 has 14 amino acids. This CDR3 is CASSSGTGAYEQYF. CDR3 DNA: TGTGCCAGCAGTAGTGGGACAGGCGCCTACGAGCAGTACTTC.

V is TRBV19 and J is TRBJ2-7; D unclear. Trimming cost V 7 bases and J 5 bases, with 9 bases left between them. Per germline, CDR1 LNHDA and CDR2 SQIVND (reference sequence). The CDR3 sequence is 11 residues long. The CDR3 nucleotides are TGTGCCAGTATGGGTTGGGACGAGCAGTACTTC. This gives the protein CASMGWDEQYF.

This chain uses TRBV5-4 with TRBJ2-2; unclear D gene. From germline, CDR1 is SGHNT and CDR2 YYREEE (reference sequence). V was cut by 4 bases and J by 5 bases, with 6 bases left in between. The CDR3 loop spans 12 amino acids. The CDR3 nucleotides are TGTGCCAGCAGCCCCGTGACCGGGGAGCTGTTTTTT. Its protein is CASSPVTGELFF. The full variable domain, in which reference TRBV5-4 and TRBJ2-2 provide the parts outside the CDR3, is ETGVTQSPTHLIKTRGQQVTLRCSSQSGHNTVSWYQQALGQGPQFIFQYYREEENGRGNFPPRFSGLQFPNYSSELNVNALELDDSALYLCASSPVTGELFFGEGSRLTVL.

The chain has TRBV29-1 and TRBJ1-3; 10 bases line up with TRBD1. V lost 5 bases, J lost 4 bases, and 5 bases stayed unmatched. The CDR3 has 14 amino acids. Germline lookup yields CDR1 SQVTM and CDR2 ANQGSEA. The CDR3 here is CSVRQGAGGNTIYF. In DNA, the CDR3 is TGCAGCGTTCGACAGGGGGCGGGAGGAAACACCATATATTTT.

The rearrangement links TRBV14 to TRBJ1-6; D is undetermined. The germline V and J ends were trimmed by 1 base and 9 bases, with 10 bases remaining between them. Germline V gene sequence: CDR1 SGHDN, CDR2 FVKESK. This CDR3 has 14 amino acids. The CDR3: CASSQAPPSSPLHF. The CDR3 DNA is TGTGCCAGCAGCCAAGCCCCCCCCAGTTCACCCCTCCACTTT.

The V gene is TRBV27, the J gene TRBJ1-2, with D unresolved. Germline loops: CDR1 MNHEY, CDR2 SMNVEV (reference sequence). Trimming removed 6 bases at V and 6 bases at J, with 8 bases between. CDR3 length equals 11 residues. The CDR3 reads CASRSTNGYTF. CDR3 DNA sequence: TGTGCCAGCAGATCTACAAATGGCTACACCTTC.

The chain recombines TRBV27 with TRBJ2-2; D gene ambiguous. V lost 5 bases and J 6 bases, leaving 13 bases between the germline ends. The CDR3 covers 14 residues. Germline loops: CDR1 MNHEY, CDR2 SMNVEV (reference sequence). The CDR3 bases are TGTGCCAGCAGTATCAGAATAATGGCCGGGGAGCTGTTTTTT. Its translation is CASSIRIMAGELFF.

The chain links TRBV4-3 to TRBJ2-3, with 10 bases lining up with TRBD2. The ends lost 0 bases at V and 7 bases at J; junction bases unmatched: 7. In germline, CDR1 is LGHNA, CDR2 YSLEER. The CDR3 covers 16 residues. The CDR3 DNA reads TGCGCCAGCAGCCAAGAAGGACTAGCGGTTCAGAATACGCAGTATTTT. It codes for CASSQEGLAVQNTQYF.

The rearrangement uses TRBV6-2 or TRBV6-3 and TRBJ1-5; no clear D gene. V lost 4 bases to trimming and J lost 0 bases, with 10 bases between them. Germline loops: CDR1 MNHEY, CDR2 SVGEGT. The CDR3 covers 15 residues. The CDR3 sequence is CASSWVGDSNQPQHF. Written as DNA, the CDR3 is TGTGCCAGCAGTTGGGTCGGGGATAGCAATCAGCCCCAGCATTTT.

The V gene is TRBV6-5, the J gene TRBJ2-7; D unresolved. Deletions cut 8 bases from V and 1 base from J, with 9 bases between. CDR3 length: 12 amino acids. The germline V gene has CDR1 MNHEY and CDR2 SVGAGI. DNA for the CDR3: TGTGCCAGCGGAGCGACTTCCTACGAGCAGTACTTC. This encodes CASGATSYEQYF.

This rearrangement joins TRBV5-1 to TRBJ2-3, with 9 nucleotides matching TRBD1. The CDR3 sequence is 16 residues long. V trimming: 0 bases; J trimming: 4 bases; junction bases outside the gene matches: 6. In germline, CDR1 is SGHRS, CDR2 YFSETQ. DNA for the CDR3: TGCGCCAGCAGCTTGGGTGGGACAGGGTCGTCAGATACGCAGTATTTT. Translation gives CASSLGGTGSSDTQYF.

The V and J genes are TRBV5-1 and TRBJ2-5; 13 nucleotides line up with TRBD2. Germline CDR1 reads SGHRS; CDR2 reads YFSETQ. The CDR3 is made up of 15 amino acids. Losses at the gene ends were 4 bases for V and 2 bases for J; bases not matched to a gene: 2. In nucleotides, the CDR3 is TGCGCCAGCAGCACGGGACTAGCGGGACAAGAGACCCAGTACTTC. Protein product: CASSTGLAGQETQYF.